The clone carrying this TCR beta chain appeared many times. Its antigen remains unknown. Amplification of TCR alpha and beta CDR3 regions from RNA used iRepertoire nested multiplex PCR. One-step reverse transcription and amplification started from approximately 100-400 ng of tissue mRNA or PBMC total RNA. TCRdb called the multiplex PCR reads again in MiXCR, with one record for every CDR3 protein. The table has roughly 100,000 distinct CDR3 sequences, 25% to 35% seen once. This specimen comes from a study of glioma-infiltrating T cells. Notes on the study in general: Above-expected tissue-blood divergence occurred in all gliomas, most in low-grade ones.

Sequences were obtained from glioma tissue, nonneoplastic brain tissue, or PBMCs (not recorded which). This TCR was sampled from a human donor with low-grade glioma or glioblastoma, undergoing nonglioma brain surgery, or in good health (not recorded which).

CDR3 nucleotides: TGCAGTGCTAGAACCCCAAGGGGGGCAGGCAATCAGCCCCAGCATTTT. Its translation: CSARTPRGAGNQPQHF. The chain employs TRBV20-1 and TRBJ1-5, with D perhaps TRBD1 (6 bases). Germline CDR1 DFQATT, CDR2 SNEGSKA (reference sequence). CDR3 length: 16 residues. V was cut by 2 bases and J by 2 bases, with 16 bases left in between.